The rows below give T cell receptor beta chains drawn from one sample of a study of response to subunit inactivated influenza vaccine. TCRdb recomputed calls from the RT-PCR reads with MiXCR, one row per CDR3 protein. The sample carries about 540,000 distinct CDR3 sequences, approximately 24% recorded once. These data also formed part of another study, on T cells expressing NK-cell markers.

The input for sequencing was CD4+ T cells sorted from PBMCs, taken roughly 12 days after vaccination. Receptor source: a man between 45 and 60 years old who received an inactivated influenza vaccine. CDR3s include the opening cysteine and the closing phenylalanine or tryptophan. D genes are given only for firm matches. A row's size may be missing; if present it is once, few, many or a size class.

D gene	V gene	J gene	clone size	CDR3 protein	CDR3 DNA
.	TRBV6-5	TRBJ1-2	many	CASGDHPNYGYTF	TGTGCCAGCGGGGACCACCCTAACTATGGCTACACCTTC
TRBD1	TRBV5-1	TRBJ1-6	few	CASSLATQGVGESPLHF	TGCGCCAGCAGCTTGGCCACGCAGGGGGTGGGGGAATCACCCCTCCACTTT
TRBD1	TRBV10-3	TRBJ2-5	few	CAIRTTGRETQYF	TGTGCCATCAGGACGACAGGGCGAGAGACCCAGTACTTC
.	TRBV6-2/TRBV6-3	TRBJ2-3	.	CASTTYDTQYF	TGTGCCAGCACCACCTACGATACGCAGTATTTT
.	TRBV11-2	TRBJ2-7	few	CASSLVGGTVLGNYEQYF	TGTGCCAGCAGCTTAGTAGGGGGGACGGTGCTTGGAAACTACGAGCAGTACTTC
.	TRBV20-1	TRBJ2-3	many	CSAQSGTTLTDTQYF	TGCAGTGCTCAATCCGGGACAACCCTCACAGATACGCAGTATTTT
TRBD2	TRBV5-1	TRBJ2-3	few	CASSLTSAADTQYF	TGCGCCAGCAGCTTGACTAGCGCGGCAGATACGCAGTATTTT
TRBD2	TRBV7-2	TRBJ2-2	few	CASSLWGGLNTGELFF	TGTGCCAGCAGCTTATGGGGGGGACTAAACACCGGGGAGCTGTTTTTT
.	TRBV5-1	TRBJ1-6	few	CASSLLAAKDSPLHF	TGCGCCAGCAGCTTGTTGGCCGCCAAGGATTCACCCCTCCACTTT
TRBD2	TRBV6-1	TRBJ2-3	.	CASNLAGVLSTDTQYF	TGTGCCAGCAATCTAGCGGGGGTGCTTTCCACAGATACGCAGTATTTT
TRBD2	TRBV20-1	TRBJ2-7	few	CSASGREGLYEQYF	TGCAGTGCTAGTGGCCGGGAGGGCTTGTACGAGCAGTACTTC
TRBD2	TRBV7-2	TRBJ2-7	few	CASSRTSGGPSSYEQYF	TGTGCCAGCAGCAGGACTAGCGGGGGGCCGTCATCCTACGAGCAGTACTTC
TRBD2	TRBV6-2/TRBV6-3	TRBJ2-5	.	CASSWGLAGETQYF	TGTGCCAGCAGTTGGGGACTAGCGGGAGAGACCCAGTACTTC
.	TRBV7-2	TRBJ2-3	.	CASSWGVGGNTDTQYF	TGTGCCAGCAGTTGGGGCGTGGGGGGAAACACAGATACGCAGTATTTT
.	TRBV7-2	TRBJ1-5	few	CASSPLALLEQPQHF	TGTGCCAGCAGCCCCTTGGCGTTGCTGGAACAGCCCCAGCATTTT
.	TRBV20-1	TRBJ1-5	.	CSASSGGNQPQHF	TGCAGTGCTAGCTCCGGGGGGAATCAGCCCCAGCATTTT
.	TRBV15	TRBJ1-4	.	CATSRGLNEKLFF	TGTGCCACCAGCAGAGGTCTAAATGAAAAACTGTTTTTT
.	TRBV7-8	TRBJ1-1	.	CASSPRPTAELSEAFF	TGTGCCAGCAGCCCACGGCCGACAGCCGAACTCTCTGAAGCTTTCTTT
.	TRBV18	TRBJ2-4	.	CASSPAGAKNIQYF	TGTGCCAGCTCACCCGCGGGGGCCAAAAACATTCAGTACTTC
.	TRBV11-3	TRBJ1-1	many	CASSYTVNTEAFF	TGTGCCAGCAGCTACACAGTGAACACTGAAGCTTTCTTT
TRBD1	TRBV2	TRBJ2-4	.	CASTDGTGGVIQYF	TGTGCCAGCACCGACGGGACAGGGGGCGTCATTCAGTACTTC
TRBD1	TRBV9	TRBJ2-7	.	CASSVGTGVIHEQYF	TGTGCCAGCAGCGTTGGGACAGGGGTGATCCACGAGCAGTACTTC
TRBD1	TRBV5-1	TRBJ2-1	few	CASSLRGGTQGGEQFF	TGCGCCAGCAGCTTGAGAGGAGGGACACAGGGGGGTGAGCAGTTCTTC
TRBD2	TRBV7-3	TRBJ2-1	.	CASSATGTSGTYNEQFF	TGTGCCAGCAGCGCAACCGGGACTAGCGGAACCTACAATGAGCAGTTCTTC
.	TRBV4-1	TRBJ2-1	.	CASSPNGGPFRGEQFF	TGCGCCAGCAGCCCGAACGGGGGCCCGTTCCGTGGTGAGCAGTTCTTC
TRBD1	TRBV29-1	TRBJ2-4	few	CSVRGGRAAKNIQYF	TGCAGTGTCCGAGGGGGCAGGGCGGCCAAAAACATTCAGTACTTC
TRBD2	TRBV29-1	TRBJ2-3	few	CSAYGRGSGRVTDTQYF	TGCAGCGCCTATGGGCGGGGGAGCGGGAGGGTCACAGATACGCAGTATTTT
TRBD1	TRBV7-9	TRBJ1-1	few	CASSLVSRTGTEAFF	TGTGCCAGCAGCTTAGTGTCGAGGACAGGTACTGAAGCTTTCTTT
.	TRBV7-9	TRBJ1-1	few	CASSLRGADTEAFF	TGTGCCAGCAGCTTACGGGGGGCTGACACTGAAGCTTTCTTT